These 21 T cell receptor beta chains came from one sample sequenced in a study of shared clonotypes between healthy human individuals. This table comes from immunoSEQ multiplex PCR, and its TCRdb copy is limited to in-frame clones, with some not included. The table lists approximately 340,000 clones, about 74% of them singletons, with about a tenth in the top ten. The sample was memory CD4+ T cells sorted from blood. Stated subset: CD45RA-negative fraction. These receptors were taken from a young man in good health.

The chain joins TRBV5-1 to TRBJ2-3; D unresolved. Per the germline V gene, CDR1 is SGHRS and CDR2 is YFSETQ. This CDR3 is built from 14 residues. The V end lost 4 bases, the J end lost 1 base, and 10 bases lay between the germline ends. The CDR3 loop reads CASSLNDGTDTQYF. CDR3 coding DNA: TGCGCCAGCAGCCTAAATGACGGCACAGATACGCAGTATTTT. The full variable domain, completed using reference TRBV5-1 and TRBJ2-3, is KAGVTQTPRYLIKTRGQQVTLSCSPISGHRSVSWYQQTPGQGLQFLFEYFSETQRNKGNFPGRFSGRQFSNSRSEMNVSTLELGDSALYLCASSLNDGTDTQYFGPGTRLTVL.

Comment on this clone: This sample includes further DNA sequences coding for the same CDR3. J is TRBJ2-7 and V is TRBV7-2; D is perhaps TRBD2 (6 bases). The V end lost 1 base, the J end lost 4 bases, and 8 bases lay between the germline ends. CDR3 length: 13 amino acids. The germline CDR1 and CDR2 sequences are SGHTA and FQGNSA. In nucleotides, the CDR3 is TGTGCCAGCAGCTTAGAGGAGGGATACGAGCAGTACTTC. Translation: CASSLEEGYEQYF.

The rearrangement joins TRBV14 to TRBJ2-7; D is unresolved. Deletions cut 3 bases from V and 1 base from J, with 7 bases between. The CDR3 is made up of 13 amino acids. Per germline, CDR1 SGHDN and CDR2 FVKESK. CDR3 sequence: CASSQWVSYEQYF. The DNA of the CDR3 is TGTGCCAGCAGCCAGTGGGTTTCCTACGAGCAGTACTTC.

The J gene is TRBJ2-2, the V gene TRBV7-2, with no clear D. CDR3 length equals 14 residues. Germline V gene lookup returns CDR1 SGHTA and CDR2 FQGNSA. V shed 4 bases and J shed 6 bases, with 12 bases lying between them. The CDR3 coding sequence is TGTGCCAGCAGCTACGATACCTGGGCCGGGGAGCTGTTTTTT. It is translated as CASSYDTWAGELFF. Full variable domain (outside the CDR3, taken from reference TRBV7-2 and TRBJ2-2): GAGVSQSPSNKVTEKGKDVELRCDPISGHTALYWYRQSLGQGLEFLIYFQGNSAPDKSGLPSDRFSAERTGGSVSTLTIQRTQQEDSAVYLCASSYDTWAGELFFGEGSRLTVL.

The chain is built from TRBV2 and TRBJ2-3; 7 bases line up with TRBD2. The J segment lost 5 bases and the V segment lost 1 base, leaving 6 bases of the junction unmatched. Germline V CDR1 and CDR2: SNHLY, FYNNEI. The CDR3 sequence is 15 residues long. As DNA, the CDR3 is TGTGCCAGCAGTGAAGGGGGAGGGCCGTTAGATACGCAGTATTTT. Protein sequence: CASSEGGGPLDTQYF.

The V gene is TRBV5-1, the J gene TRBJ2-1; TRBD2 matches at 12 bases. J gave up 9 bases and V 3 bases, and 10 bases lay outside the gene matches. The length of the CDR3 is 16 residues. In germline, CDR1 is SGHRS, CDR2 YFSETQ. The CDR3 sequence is CASSSSSGRAESEQFF. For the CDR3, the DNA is TGCGCCAGCAGCTCATCTAGCGGGAGGGCCGAGAGTGAGCAGTTCTTC.

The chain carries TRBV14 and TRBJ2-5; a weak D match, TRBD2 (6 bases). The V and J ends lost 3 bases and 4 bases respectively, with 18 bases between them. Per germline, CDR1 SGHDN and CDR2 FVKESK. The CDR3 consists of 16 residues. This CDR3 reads CASSHLRGGKGETQYF. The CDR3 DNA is TGTGCCAGCAGCCATCTCCGGGGAGGAAAAGGAGAGACCCAGTACTTC. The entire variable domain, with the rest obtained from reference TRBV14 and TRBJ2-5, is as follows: EAGVTQFPSHSVIEKGQTVTLRCDPISGHDNLYWYRRVMGKEIKFLLHFVKESKQDESGMPNNRFLAERTGGTYSTLKVQPAELEDSGVYFCASSHLRGGKGETQYFGPGTRLLVL.

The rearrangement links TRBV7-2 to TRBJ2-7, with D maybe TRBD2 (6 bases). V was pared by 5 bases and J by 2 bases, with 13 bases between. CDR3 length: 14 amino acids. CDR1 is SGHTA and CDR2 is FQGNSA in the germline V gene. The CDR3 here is CASSTTGGTYEQYF. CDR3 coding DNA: TGTGCCAGCAGCACAACGGGCGGGACCTACGAGCAGTACTTC.

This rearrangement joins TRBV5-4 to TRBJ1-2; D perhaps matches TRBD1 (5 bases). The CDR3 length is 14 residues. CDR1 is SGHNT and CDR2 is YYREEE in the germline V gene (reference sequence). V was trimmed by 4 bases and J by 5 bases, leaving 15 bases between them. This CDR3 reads CASSPDGRGYGYTF. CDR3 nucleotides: TGTGCCAGCAGCCCCGACGGACGGGGGTATGGCTACACCTTC.

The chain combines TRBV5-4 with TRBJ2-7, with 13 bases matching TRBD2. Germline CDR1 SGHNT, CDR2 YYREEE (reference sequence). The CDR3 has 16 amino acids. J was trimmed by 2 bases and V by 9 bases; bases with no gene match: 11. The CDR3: CATFRTSGSPPYEQYF. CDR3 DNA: TGTGCCACCTTTAGGACTAGCGGGAGCCCTCCCTACGAGCAGTACTTC.

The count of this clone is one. The CDR3 sequence is CASSLALGQHTYEQYF. Here the CDR3 DNA reads TGCGCCAGCAGCTTGGCCCTGGGACAGCATACCTACGAGCAGTACTTC. The V and J genes are TRBV5-1 and TRBJ2-7, with 7 bases aligning to TRBD1. Germline CDR1 reads SGHRS; CDR2 reads YFSETQ. The CDR3 contains 16 residues. Trimming removed 0 bases from V and 2 bases from J; junction bases left unmatched: 8.

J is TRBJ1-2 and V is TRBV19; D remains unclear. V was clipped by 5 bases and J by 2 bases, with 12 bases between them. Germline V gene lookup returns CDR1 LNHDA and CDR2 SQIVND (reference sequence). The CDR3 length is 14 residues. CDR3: CASSWGVANYGYTF. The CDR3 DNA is TGTGCCAGTAGTTGGGGAGTTGCCAACTATGGCTACACCTTC.

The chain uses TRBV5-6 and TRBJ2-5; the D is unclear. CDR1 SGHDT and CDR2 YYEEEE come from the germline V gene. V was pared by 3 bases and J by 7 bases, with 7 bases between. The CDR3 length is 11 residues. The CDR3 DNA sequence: TGTGCCAGCAGCTCCCTGGGGACCCAGTACTTC. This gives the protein CASSSLGTQYF.

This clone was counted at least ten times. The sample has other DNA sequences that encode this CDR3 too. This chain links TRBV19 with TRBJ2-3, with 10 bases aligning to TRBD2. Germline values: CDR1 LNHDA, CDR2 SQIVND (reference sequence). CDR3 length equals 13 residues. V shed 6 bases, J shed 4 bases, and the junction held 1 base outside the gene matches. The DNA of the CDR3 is TGTGCCAGTAGACTAGCGGGATCAGATACGCAGTATTTT. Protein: CASRLAGSDTQYF.

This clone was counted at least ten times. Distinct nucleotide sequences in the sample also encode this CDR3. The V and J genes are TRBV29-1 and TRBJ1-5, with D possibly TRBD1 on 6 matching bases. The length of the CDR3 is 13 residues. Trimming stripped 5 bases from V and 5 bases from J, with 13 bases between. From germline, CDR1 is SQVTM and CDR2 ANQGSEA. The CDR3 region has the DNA TGCAGCGTTACTACAGGGCTGCATCAGCCCCAGCATTTT. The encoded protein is CSVTTGLHQPQHF.

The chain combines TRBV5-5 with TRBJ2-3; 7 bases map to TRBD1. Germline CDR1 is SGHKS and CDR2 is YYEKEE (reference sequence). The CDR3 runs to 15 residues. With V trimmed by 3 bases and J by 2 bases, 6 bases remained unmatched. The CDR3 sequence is CASSSTGYPTDTQYF. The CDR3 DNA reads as TGTGCCAGCAGCTCGACAGGGTACCCCACAGATACGCAGTATTTT.

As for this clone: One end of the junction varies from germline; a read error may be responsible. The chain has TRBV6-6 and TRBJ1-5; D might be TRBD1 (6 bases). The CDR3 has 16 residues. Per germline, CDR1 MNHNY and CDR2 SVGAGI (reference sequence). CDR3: CASSDSGVGRNQPQHF. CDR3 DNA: TGTGCCAGCAGTGACTCAGGGGTGGGGCGCAATCAGCCCCAGCATTTT.

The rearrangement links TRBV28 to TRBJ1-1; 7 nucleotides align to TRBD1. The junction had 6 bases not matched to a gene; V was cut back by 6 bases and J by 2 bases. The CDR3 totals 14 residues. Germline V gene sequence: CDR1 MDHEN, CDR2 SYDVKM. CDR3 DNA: TGTGCCAGCAGGCCACAGGGGAGAAACACTGAAGCTTTCTTT. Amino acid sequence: CASRPQGRNTEAFF. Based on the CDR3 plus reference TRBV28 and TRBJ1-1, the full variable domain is DVKVTQSSRYLVKRTGEKVFLECVQDMDHENMFWYRQDPGLGLRLIYFSYDVKMKEKGDIPEGYSVSREKKERFSLILESASTNQTSMYLCASRPQGRNTEAFFGQGTRLTVV.

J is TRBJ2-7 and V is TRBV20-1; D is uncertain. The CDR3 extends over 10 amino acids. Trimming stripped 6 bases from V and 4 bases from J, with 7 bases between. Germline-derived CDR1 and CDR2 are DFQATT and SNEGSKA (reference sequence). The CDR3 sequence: CSAGPYEQYF. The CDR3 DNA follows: TGCAGTGCCGGGCCGTACGAGCAGTACTTC.

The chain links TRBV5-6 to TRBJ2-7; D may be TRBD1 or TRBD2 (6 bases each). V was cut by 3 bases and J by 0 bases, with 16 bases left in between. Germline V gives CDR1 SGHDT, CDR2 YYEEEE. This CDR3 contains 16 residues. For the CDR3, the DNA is TGTGCCAGCAGCTGGAGGGGGTCTTCAAGCTCCTACGAGCAGTACTTC. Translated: CASSWRGSSSSYEQYF.

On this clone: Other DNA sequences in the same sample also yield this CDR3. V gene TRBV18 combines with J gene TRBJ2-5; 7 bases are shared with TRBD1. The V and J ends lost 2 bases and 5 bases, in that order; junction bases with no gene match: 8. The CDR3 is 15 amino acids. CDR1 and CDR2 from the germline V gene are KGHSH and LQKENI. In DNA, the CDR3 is TGTGCCAGCTCACCAAGGGCAGGGGGTGACGAGACCCAGTACTTC. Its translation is CASSPRAGGDETQYF.